The 9 T cell receptor beta chains below were found in one sample sequenced in a study of cytomegalovirus exposure and HLA in healthy donors. Here immunoSEQ multiplex PCR was the method, and the copy in TCRdb shows in-frame clones only, minus some. The sample holds more than 95,000 clones, roughly 88% seen once. Sequenced material: PBMCs. These receptors were collected from a man between 18 and 29 years old in good health and CMV-seronegative.

The sample holds one count of this clone. The chain couples TRBV6-1 to TRBJ1-2; a possible D gene is TRBD1 (5 bases). This CDR3 comprises 15 residues. Per germline, CDR1 MNHNS and CDR2 SASEGT. The germline V and J ends were trimmed by 7 bases and 2 bases, with 17 bases remaining between them. DNA for the CDR3: TGTGCCAGCACCCAGATGGGGGGTAACAACTATGGCTACACCTTC. This codes for CASTQMGGNNYGYTF.

This clone occurred once. The V call is TRBV10-3, the J call TRBJ1-4; D remains ambiguous. The germline CDR1 and CDR2 sequences are ENHRY and SYGVKD. The CDR3 is 13 residues long. The V end lost 3 bases, the J end lost 8 bases, and 10 bases lay between the germline ends. The CDR3 DNA sequence: TGTGCCATCAGTGATTCGGGAGGGGAAAAACTGTTTTTT. Translated, it gives CAISDSGGEKLFF.

This chain joins TRBV7-9 and TRBJ2-7; D gene uncertain. Germline V lookup: CDR1 SEHNR, CDR2 FQNEAQ (reference sequence). The V and J ends lost 1 base and 3 bases respectively, with 10 bases between them. The CDR3 totals 14 residues. The CDR3 loop is CASSLVESFYEQYF. DNA of the CDR3: TGTGCCAGCAGCTTAGTGGAGAGTTTCTACGAGCAGTACTTC.

The V call is TRBV9, the J call TRBJ2-3; tentative D call: TRBD2 (6 bases). CDR3 length equals 16 residues. V was shortened by 3 bases and J by 1 base, with 15 bases between the two germline ends. The V gene's germline CDR1 is SGDLS and CDR2 YYNGEE. The CDR3 DNA is TGTGCCAGCAGCGCCATCGTCGGGAGCCGCACAGATACGCAGTATTTT. This codes for CASSAIVGSRTDTQYF.

The V gene is TRBV10-3, the J gene TRBJ2-7; TRBD1 is a possible D gene (5 bases). The V and J ends lost 3 bases and 2 bases respectively, with 11 bases between them. CDR1 is ENHRY and CDR2 is SYGVKD in the germline V gene. This CDR3 comprises 14 residues. CDR3 DNA: TGTGCCATCAGTGATGCCAGGGAAGCCTACGAGCAGTACTTC. It is translated as CAISDAREAYEQYF.

V is TRBV6-1 and J is TRBJ1-6; no reliable D call. The CDR3 totals 15 residues. The germline gives CDR1 MNHNS, CDR2 SASEGT. The germline V and J ends were trimmed by 4 bases and 6 bases, with 13 bases remaining between them. The CDR3 sequence is CASSAREGGNSPLHF. CDR3 DNA sequence: TGTGCCAGCAGTGCCCGCGAGGGTGGTAATTCACCCCTCCACTTT.

The chain recombines TRBV27 with TRBJ1-6; D uncertain. Germline assignment: CDR1 MNHEY and CDR2 SMNVEV (reference sequence). The CDR3 consists of 14 residues. The V end lost 2 bases, the J end lost 6 bases, and 8 bases lay between the germline ends. The CDR3 region has the DNA TGTGCCAGCAGTTTAGGCCAGATTAATTCACCCCTCCACTTT. Its translation: CASSLGQINSPLHF.

The chain combines TRBV7-9 with TRBJ1-4; the D gene is possibly TRBD1 (5 bases). The CDR3 loop spans 16 amino acids. Germline CDR1 SEHNR, CDR2 FQNEAQ (reference sequence). The germline V and J ends were trimmed by 6 bases and 6 bases, with 20 bases remaining between them. For the CDR3, the DNA is TGTGCCAGCAGTCCGACAGTCACCTCAGGGTATGAAAAACTGTTTTTT. It codes for CASSPTVTSGYEKLFF.

This clone was picked up a small number of times. This chain uses TRBV6-5 with TRBJ2-7, with a possible D match to TRBD2 (5 bases). The germline V gene encodes CDR1 MNHEY and CDR2 SVGAGI. The V end was cut by 5 bases, the J end by 7 bases, with 18 bases between. The CDR3 has 14 amino acids. This CDR3 is CASSPSRGLGEQYF. The CDR3 bases are TGTGCCAGCAGTCCCTCCAGAGGGCTGGGGGAGCAGTACTTC.